These 27 T cell receptor beta chains share one sample of origin, sequenced in a study of blood T cell repertoires in COVID-19. Libraries were prepared by immunoSEQ multiplex PCR; TCRdb keeps only in-frame clonotypes and omits some of them. In the table there are about 180,000 clones, 83% of which are singletons. Input material: peripheral blood. The receptor source for this set is a human donor in a cohort sampled during active COVID-19.

This clone was recorded only once. J is TRBJ1-5 and V is TRBV6-2 or TRBV6-3; TRBD1 aligns across 10 bases. This CDR3 region has 17 residues. CDR1 is MNHEY, CDR2 SVGEGT, per germline. The ends lost 6 bases at V and 0 bases at J; junction bases unmatched: 8. CDR3 DNA: TGTGCCAGCAGCCCTGGACAGGGGGGGTATAGCAATCAGCCCCAGCATTTT. Amino acids: CASSPGQGGYSNQPQHF.

This chain joins TRBV18 and TRBJ1-2; D call uncertain. Per the germline V gene, CDR1 is KGHSH and CDR2 is LQKENI. There are 13 residues in the CDR3. The V and J ends lost 2 bases and 3 bases respectively, with 7 bases between them. CDR3 loop: CASSPSADYGYTF. The CDR3 DNA reads TGTGCCAGCTCACCAAGCGCCGACTATGGCTACACCTTC.

The V and J genes are TRBV4-1 and TRBJ1-4; the match to TRBD1 covers 8 bases. Germline CDR1 MGHRA, CDR2 YSYEKL. This CDR3 region has 15 residues. Losses at the gene ends were 1 base for V and 6 bases for J; bases not matched to a gene: 4. The CDR3 bases are TGCGCCAGCAGCCAAGGGGACAGGCGGGATGAAAAACTGTTTTTT. As protein: CASSQGDRRDEKLFF.

The chain couples TRBV6-5 to TRBJ1-3, with 10 bases matching TRBD1. CDR3 size: 15 residues. V lost 5 bases and J lost 4; bases outside the gene matches: 5. Germline V gives CDR1 MNHEY, CDR2 SVGAGI. The CDR3 DNA sequence: TGTGCCAGCAGTACGGGACAGGGGTTAGGAAACACCATATATTTT. Its translation is CASSTGQGLGNTIYF.

The chain uses TRBV7-6 and TRBJ2-2, with D perhaps matching TRBD2 (5 bases). Trimming took off 4 bases at V and 6 bases at J, with 18 bases between the two ends. CDR3 size: 16 residues. CDR1 is SGHVS, CDR2 FNYEAQ, per germline. The CDR3 protein is CASSSPFFAGAGELFF. CDR3 DNA: TGTGCCAGCAGCTCGCCCTTTTTCGCGGGCGCCGGGGAGCTGTTTTTT.

This clone came up once. The V call is TRBV9, the J call TRBJ2-1; D is possibly TRBD2 (6 bases). The V end lost 4 bases, the J end lost 7 bases, and 18 bases lay between the germline ends. This CDR3 is 15 amino acids long. Germline V gives CDR1 SGDLS, CDR2 YYNGEE. CDR3 region: CASSPAGRRPNEQFF. The CDR3, as DNA: TGTGCCAGCAGCCCCGCCGGGAGACGCCCGAATGAGCAGTTCTTC.

The chain uses TRBV19 and TRBJ2-7; 7 bases agree with TRBD2. V was pared by 6 bases and J by 2 bases, with 10 bases of the junction left unmatched. This CDR3 contains 15 residues. Per the germline V gene, CDR1 is LNHDA and CDR2 is SQIVND (reference sequence). CDR3 in amino acids: CASRESGGEAYEQYF. CDR3 in DNA: TGTGCCAGTAGAGAAAGTGGGGGGGAGGCCTACGAGCAGTACTTC.

As DNA, the CDR3 is TGTGCCTTCAGCGGGAACACTGAAGCTTTCTTT. This gives the protein CAFSGNTEAFF. The J gene is TRBJ1-1, the V gene TRBV6-6; D is undetermined. There are 11 residues in the CDR3. The germline CDR1 and CDR2 sequences are MNHNY and SVGAGI (reference sequence). The germline V and J ends were trimmed by 11 bases and 1 base, with 8 bases remaining between them.

This clone was observed a handful of times. The V call is TRBV7-9, the J call TRBJ1-2; D perhaps matches TRBD1 (5 bases). The CDR3 is 14 amino acids. Per the germline V gene, CDR1 is SEHNR and CDR2 is FQNEAQ (reference sequence). Trimming left V 4 bases short and J 5 bases short, with 14 bases between. DNA of the CDR3: TGTGCCAGCAGCTCCCGGGAGGGGCTATATGGCTACACCTTC. Translated, it gives CASSSREGLYGYTF.

DNA of the CDR3: TGTGCCAGCAGTGTCGGGACAGGGGAGAGCGGCGAGCAGTACTTC. Encoded protein: CASSVGTGESGEQYF. J is TRBJ2-7 and V is TRBV28, with 10 bases that match TRBD1. This CDR3 spans 15 amino acids. V gave up 5 bases and J gave up 6 bases; unmatched junction bases: 10. CDR1 and CDR2 (germline): MDHEN, SYDVKM.

V and J are TRBV24-1 and TRBJ2-7, with TRBD1 matching over 9 bases. The CDR3 runs to 16 residues. V shed 4 bases and J 2 bases; nucleotides not matched to a gene: 8. CDR1 and CDR2 (germline): KGHDR, SFDVKD. CDR3 amino acids: CATSDTRDRVPYEQYF. The CDR3, as DNA: TGTGCCACCAGTGACACCCGGGACAGGGTTCCCTACGAGCAGTACTTC.

In its sample, this clone was seen a few times. The CDR3 DNA reads TGCGCCAGCAGCCCCGCAACTAGCCCCGGGGAGCTGTTTTTT. Its translation is CASSPATSPGELFF. J is TRBJ2-2 and V is TRBV4-3; tentatively, D is TRBD2 (6 bases). V dropped 4 bases and J dropped 6 bases, with 12 bases sitting between them. The CDR3 is 14 residues long. CDR1 and CDR2 (germline): LGHNA, YSLEER.

This clone was seen a few times. The chain links TRBV18 to TRBJ2-7, with 7 bases that match TRBD1. Germline V gives CDR1 KGHSH, CDR2 LQKENI. The CDR3 loop spans 12 amino acids. V gave up 6 bases and J gave up 4 bases; unmatched junction bases: 3. The DNA of the CDR3 is TGTGCCAGCTCGAGGGACAGTTACGAGCAGTACTTC. It yields the protein CASSRDSYEQYF.

The chain is built from TRBV7-9 and TRBJ2-3; 8 nucleotides agree with TRBD2. This CDR3 is 15 amino acids long. Germline V gene sequence: CDR1 SEHNR, CDR2 FQNEAQ (reference sequence). V gave up 2 bases and J gave up 0 bases; unmatched junction bases: 1. The CDR3 reads CASSLRTSSTDTQYF. CDR3 bases: TGTGCCAGCAGCTTAAGGACTAGCAGCACAGATACGCAGTATTTT. The entire variable domain, with the rest obtained from reference TRBV7-9 and TRBJ2-3, is as follows: DTGVSQNPRHKITKRGQNVTFRCDPISEHNRLYWYRQTLGQGPEFLTYFQNEAQLEKSRLLSDRFSAERPKGSFSTLEIQRTEQGDSAMYLCASSLRTSSTDTQYFGPGTRLTVL.

The CDR3 coding sequence is TGTGCCTGGAGCGGACTAGCGCTTCGCTCTGGGGCCAACGTCCTGACTTTC. Protein product: CAWSGLALRSGANVLTF. This chain links TRBV30 with TRBJ2-6, with TRBD2 identical over 9 bases. Trimming took 3 bases from V and 0 from J; bases not matched to a gene: 6. Germline values: CDR1 GTSNPN, CDR2 SVGIG (reference sequence). The length of the CDR3 is 17 residues.

The rearrangement uses TRBV19 and TRBJ2-7, with D possibly matching TRBD2 (6 bases). Germline V lookup: CDR1 LNHDA, CDR2 SQIVND (reference sequence). Deletions cut 3 bases from V and 3 bases from J, with 6 bases between. The CDR3 is 12 amino acids. CDR3 in amino acids: CASSMGLYEQYF. The CDR3 nucleotides read TGTGCCAGTAGTATGGGACTCTACGAGCAGTACTTC.

CDR3 coding DNA: TGTGCCAGCAGGAGACTAGCGGACCCCTACGAGCAGTACTTC. Amino acid sequence: CASRRLADPYEQYF. The chain is built from TRBV5-4 and TRBJ2-7, with 9 bases fitting TRBD2. V trimming: 5 bases; J trimming: 2 bases; junction bases outside the gene matches: 5. CDR1 is SGHNT, CDR2 YYREEE, per germline (reference sequence). CDR3 length equals 14 residues.

The chain has TRBV11-2 and TRBJ2-7; 8 bases line up with TRBD2. With V trimmed by 1 base and J by 4 bases, 6 bases remained unmatched. CDR1 and CDR2 from the germline V gene are SGHAT and FQNNGV. The CDR3 is made up of 15 amino acids. The CDR3 DNA reads as TGTGCCAGCAGCTTAGGGCCGCGGGAGGTTTACGAGCAGTACTTC. Its translation is CASSLGPREVYEQYF.

The chain joins TRBV6-5 to TRBJ2-2; maybe TRBD2 (7 bases). Germline lookup yields CDR1 MNHEY and CDR2 SVGAGI. The CDR3 has 16 residues. With 2 bases removed from V and 0 bases from J, the gap between germline ends came to 10 bases. The CDR3 DNA reads as TGTGCCAGCAGTTACGGGGGGGCGTCGAACACCGGGGAGCTGTTTTTT. Translation gives CASSYGGASNTGELFF.

This clone was observed once. The rearrangement uses TRBV12-5 and TRBJ2-5; 7 bases align to TRBD1. Germline V lookup: CDR1 LGHNT, CDR2 FRNRAP. The CDR3 is 16 residues long. The J segment lost 4 bases and the V segment lost 1 base, leaving 9 bases of the junction unmatched. This CDR3 is CASGLGTTGAGETQYF. The DNA of the CDR3 is TGTGCTAGTGGTTTGGGGACAACAGGGGCAGGAGAGACCCAGTACTTC.

The V gene is TRBV7-9, the J gene TRBJ1-1; D remains unclear. Germline lookup yields CDR1 SEHNR and CDR2 FQNEAQ (reference sequence). V was pared by 3 bases and J by 1 base, with 3 bases between. The CDR3 is made up of 12 amino acids. For the CDR3, the DNA is TGTGCCAGCAGCTTCTGGAACACTGAAGCTTTCTTT. This translates into CASSFWNTEAFF.

The chain is built from TRBV25-1 and TRBJ2-7, with 10 bases matching TRBD1. This CDR3 is 17 amino acids long. Trimming took 7 bases from V and 6 from J; bases not matched to a gene: 18. Looked up from germline, CDR1 is MGHDK and CDR2 is SYGVNS. CDR3 DNA: TGTGCCAGCAAGGGGACAGGGGATGCGGGAGAAGTGAGCGAGCAGTACTTC. Protein: CASKGTGDAGEVSEQYF.

The J gene is TRBJ2-1, the V gene TRBV3-1 (or the pseudogene TRBV3-2); 12 nucleotides align to TRBD2. The CDR3 is 16 residues long. V lost 1 base to trimming and J lost 9 bases; unmatched junction nucleotides: 7. CDR1 is LGHDT and CDR2 is YNNKEL in the germline V gene (reference sequence). The CDR3 protein is CASSQAALAGGIEQFF. CDR3 coding DNA: TGTGCCAGCAGCCAAGCAGCTCTAGCGGGAGGGATTGAGCAGTTCTTC.

The V gene is TRBV29-1, the J gene TRBJ2-1, with TRBD2 identical over 8 bases. CDR1 is SQVTM, CDR2 ANQGSEA, per germline. The CDR3 is 14 residues long. Trimming cost V 3 bases and J 9 bases; bases outside gene matches: 10. The CDR3 DNA follows: TGCAGCGTTGAGGGACTAGTGGGAACCACTGAGCAGTTCTTC. Translated, it gives CSVEGLVGTTEQFF.

On this clone: The junction does not match germline at one end; this may be a read error. This sequence joins TRBV5-1 and TRBJ1-1; the D gene is possibly TRBD1 (6 bases). Germline CDR1 is SGHRS and CDR2 is YFSETQ. The CDR3 loop spans 15 amino acids. Here the CDR3 DNA reads TGCGCCAGCAGCTTAGCCCCCGGACAGAACAATGAAGCTTTCTTT. It encodes CASSLAPGQNNEAFF.

The V call is TRBV20-1, the J call TRBJ1-4; D is ambiguous. The germline gives CDR1 DFQATT, CDR2 SNEGSKA (reference sequence). This CDR3 is 11 amino acids long. The ends were cut back, 5 bases at V and 10 bases at J, with 11 bases in the middle. CDR3 in amino acids: CSAATTTKLFF. CDR3 sequence (DNA): TGCAGTGCTGCGACCACTACAAAACTGTTTTTT.

There are a few counts of this clone. The chain has TRBV5-5 and TRBJ1-5, with D possibly being TRBD1 (5 bases). The CDR3 is made up of 13 amino acids. The V and J ends lost 1 base and 10 bases respectively, with 12 bases between them. Germline V CDR1 and CDR2: SGHKS, YYEKEE (reference sequence). This CDR3 reads CASSLQGNFPQHF. For the CDR3, the DNA is TGTGCCAGCAGCTTGCAGGGTAATTTCCCCCAGCATTTT.